This TCR beta chain was sequenced during a study of shared T cell receptors in the human thymus. V gave up 8 bases and J gave up 0 bases, with 14 bases separating them. The CDR3 is 15 amino acids. Per germline, CDR1 MDHEN and CDR2 SYDVKM. TCRdb keeps only in-frame clones here, not all; method: immunoSEQ multiplex PCR. The data show about 380,000 clones, around 95% seen once. The chain couples TRBV28 to TRBJ1-5, with D tentatively TRBD1 (5 bases). This sequence originates from a human donor. The sequenced sample consisted of thymocytes. In nucleotides, the CDR3 is TGTGCCAGCGGGGCCCTTGGCGATAGCAATCAGCCCCAGCATTTT. Its protein product is CASGALGDSNQPQHF.